This TCR beta chain was sequenced during a study of control samples from healthy donors and cancer patients. The CDR3 totals 15 residues. The germline CDR1 and CDR2 sequences are SEHNR and FQNEAQ (reference sequence). The V end lost 2 bases, the J end lost 7 bases, and 14 bases lay between the germline ends. Sequencing used immunoSEQ multiplex PCR; TCRdb keeps in-frame clones, though not all of them. The sample yields some 120,000 clones, 91% seen once. This TCR was sampled from a young man in good health. The specimen sequenced was blood. The chain links TRBV7-9 to TRBJ1-4, with D perhaps matching TRBD1 (6 bases). DNA of the CDR3: TGTGCCAGCAGCTTAAATGGGGTGGGGGCTGAAAAACTGTTTTTT. This codes for CASSLNGVGAEKLFF.